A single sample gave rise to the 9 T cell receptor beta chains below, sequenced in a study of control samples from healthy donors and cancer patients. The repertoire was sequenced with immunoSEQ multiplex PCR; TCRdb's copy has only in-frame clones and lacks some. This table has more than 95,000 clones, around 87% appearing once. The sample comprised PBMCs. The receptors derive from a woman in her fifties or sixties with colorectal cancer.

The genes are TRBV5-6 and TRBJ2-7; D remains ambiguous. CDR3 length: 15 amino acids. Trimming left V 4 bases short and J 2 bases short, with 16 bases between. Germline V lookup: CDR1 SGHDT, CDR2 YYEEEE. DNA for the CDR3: TGTGCCAGCAGCCTTTCCCCCCACTACACCTACGAGCAGTACTTC. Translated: CASSLSPHYTYEQYF.

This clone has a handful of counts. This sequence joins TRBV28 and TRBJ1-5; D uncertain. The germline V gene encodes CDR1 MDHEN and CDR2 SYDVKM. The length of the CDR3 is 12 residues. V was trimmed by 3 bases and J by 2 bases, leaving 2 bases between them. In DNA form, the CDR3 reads TGTGCCAGCAGTTTCGGCAATCAGCCCCAGCATTTT. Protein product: CASSFGNQPQHF.

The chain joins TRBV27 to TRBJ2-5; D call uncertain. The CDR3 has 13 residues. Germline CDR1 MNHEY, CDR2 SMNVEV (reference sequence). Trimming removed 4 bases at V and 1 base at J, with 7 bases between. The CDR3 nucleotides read TGTGCCAGCAGTTCCTATATCCAAGAGACCCAGTACTTC. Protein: CASSSYIQETQYF.

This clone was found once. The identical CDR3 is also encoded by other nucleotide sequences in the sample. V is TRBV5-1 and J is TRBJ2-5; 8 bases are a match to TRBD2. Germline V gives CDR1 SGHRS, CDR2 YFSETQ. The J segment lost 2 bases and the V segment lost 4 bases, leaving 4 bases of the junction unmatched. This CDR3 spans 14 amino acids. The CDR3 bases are TGCGCCAGCAGCGTTGGCGGGGGGCAAGAGACCCAGTACTTC. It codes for CASSVGGGQETQYF.

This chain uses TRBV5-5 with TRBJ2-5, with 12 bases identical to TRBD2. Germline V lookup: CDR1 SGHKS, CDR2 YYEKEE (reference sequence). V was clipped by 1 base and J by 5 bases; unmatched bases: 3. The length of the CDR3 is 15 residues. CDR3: CASSLTSGRTETQYF. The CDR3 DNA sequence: TGTGCCAGCAGCTTGACTAGCGGGAGGACGGAGACCCAGTACTTC.

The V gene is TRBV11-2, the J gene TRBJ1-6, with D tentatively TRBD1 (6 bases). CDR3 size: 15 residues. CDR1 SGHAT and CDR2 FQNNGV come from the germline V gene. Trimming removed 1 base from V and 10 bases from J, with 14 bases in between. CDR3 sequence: CASSLGAEGTSPLHF. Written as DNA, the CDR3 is TGTGCCAGCAGCTTAGGTGCAGAAGGGACATCACCCCTCCACTTT.

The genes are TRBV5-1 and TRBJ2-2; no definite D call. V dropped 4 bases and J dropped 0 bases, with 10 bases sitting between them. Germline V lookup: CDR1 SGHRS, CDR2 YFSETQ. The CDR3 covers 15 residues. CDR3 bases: TGCGCCAGCAGCAGAAGGGATTCGAACACCGGGGAGCTGTTTTTT. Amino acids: CASSRRDSNTGELFF.

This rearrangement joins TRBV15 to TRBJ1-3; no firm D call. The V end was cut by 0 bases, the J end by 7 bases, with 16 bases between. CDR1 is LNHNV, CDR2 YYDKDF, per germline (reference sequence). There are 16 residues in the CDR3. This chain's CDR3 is CATSRDKGFNSNTIYF. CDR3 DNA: TGTGCCACCAGCAGAGACAAGGGTTTTAACTCTAACACCATATATTTT.

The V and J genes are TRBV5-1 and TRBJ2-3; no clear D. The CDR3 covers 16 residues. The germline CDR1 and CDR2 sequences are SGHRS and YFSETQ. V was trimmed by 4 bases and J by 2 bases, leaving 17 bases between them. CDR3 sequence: CASSPGGIPVTDTQYF. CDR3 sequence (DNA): TGCGCCAGCAGCCCCGGTGGAATACCAGTCACAGATACGCAGTATTTT.